This T cell receptor beta chain was recovered during a study of blood T cell repertoires in COVID-19 (dated by TCRdb to 2020 to 2021). Regarding the complete study: The collaborator samples originated in the United States, Italy and Spain and spanned the acute and convalescent phases of COVID-19. The material from the prospective study consisted of cDNA or gDNA derived from T cells, B-cell-depleted T cells, or PBMCs. Subjects who had been exposed to COVID-19, were actively infected with it, or had recovered from it provided the deeply sampled blood TCRbeta repertoires that made up the dataset. The repertoires were made available in a free public database intended to serve as a resource for research on the immune response to SARS-CoV-2. Samples were obtained from the ongoing ImmuneRACE study (first 160 participants) and from some 1,300 subjects provided by 6 global collaborators. A de-identified subject ID, COVID-19 status, age in years and sex were almost always included in the sample metadata. HLA class I and class II types, where available, came from metadata supplied by the sample provider rather than from assay-based typing. General conclusions and limits of the study: The quantity of clinical and demographic metadata differed by source and by participant and was supplied without curation.

TCRbeta CDR3 regions were amplified from genomic DNA by means of the immunoSEQ Assay, a bias-controlled multiplex PCR. For the original study's pipeline: The number of nucleated cells in each sample was estimated by amplification of reference gene primers within the assay. To quantify the absolute abundance of each unique TCRbeta CDR3 rearrangement, sequence reads were collapsed and filtered. Productive Simpson clonality was computed per sample as the square root of Simpson's diversity index over productive rearrangements. TCRdb re-hosts the immuneACCESS table, in-frame sequences only. Its copies lack some clones; in the studies checked, an unresolved V gene accounts for under half of them, and the cause for the rest is not known. V and J calls and clone size follow that table, whereas D and trimming were derived from the DNA. For this sample the table gives 350,000 to 400,000 clones, of which approximately 89% were detected only once. The leading ten clones occupy 1.5% to 2% of the sample.

Participants in the prospective study were aged 18 to 89 years, lived in over 20 United States geographic areas, and enrolled through a virtual design. In the prospective study, cohorts were assigned on the basis of participant-reported clinical history obtained from a screening survey and a study questionnaire. ImmuneRACE Cohort 3 recovered participants were defined by two consecutive negative NP/OP PCR tests, healthcare professional clearance, or symptom resolution. In the prospective study, whole blood, serum and a nasopharyngeal or oropharyngeal swab were collected from each participant by mobile phlebotomists. Over a roughly two-month period, participants in the prospective study had the option of providing additional blood draws and questionnaires. Before DNA extraction, prospective study blood samples were shipped either frozen or at room temperature. V has 4 bases trimmed and J has 2 bases trimmed; junction bases matching no gene number 13. CDR3 length: 17 amino acids, cysteine to phenylalanine. Left in the record is the CDR3 DNA by itself, 51 bases read in frame from the first base. Via the germline V gene (reference sequence), CDR1 is SGHKS and CDR2 YYEKEE.

Regarding this clone: This clone's antigen is unknown. No qualities accompany the bases; no much larger clone lies one base away.

Recombination joined TRBV5-5 with TRBJ2-7; 9 of the junction bases match TRBD1. The source material was PBMCs or T cells enriched from blood (not recorded which). This receptor was obtained from a woman in her 30s who had recovered from COVID-19. CDR3 reads: CASSLQSLRQGAYEQYF. The DNA sequence is given as TGTGCCAGCAGCCTTCAGTCCTTAAGACAGGGGGCCTACGAGCAGTACTTC.